The subject of this entry is one TCR beta chain. This clonotype has a count of ten or more. Its antigen has not been determined. There are no base qualities to consult, and no much larger clone falls within one base. This sample stems from a study of naive and memory T cell subsets (dated by TCRdb to 2016 to 2017). About the study as a whole: In the figure summarizing the skin biopsy and whole blood samples, some 10 blood donors, 7 tuberculin skin test biopsies and 3 saline control biopsies were reported. PCR2 was typically a SYBR Green qPCR stopped at a set threshold; low-input samples could instead use end-point PCR (about 6 cycles). The paper as a whole reports these results and caveats: The potential sensitivity of the RNA-based method to TCR transcript changes with T cell activation and differentiation was acknowledged.

CDR1 WSHSY and CDR2 SAAADI were looked up in the germline V gene. The cysteine opens and the phenylalanine closes a CDR3 of 11 amino acids. This entry keeps only the CDR3 DNA: 33 bases, framed from base 1. Unmatched junction bases come to 7, with V trimmed by 7 bases and J by 11 bases. For whole blood analysis, about 2.4 ml of peripheral blood was drawn from adult healthy volunteers into Tempus tubes, and RNA was extracted according to the manufacturer's instructions. A robust, sensitive protocol for the amplification, sequencing and analysis of TCRs was described in the study, in which 3' ligation of a UMI-containing oligonucleotide to TCR cDNA was used. Total RNA was used without cell sorting and was treated with RQ1 DNase before reverse transcription, with a target input of roughly 1 to 1,100 ng. To check how robust the pipeline was in samples where T cells make up a minority population, libraries were built from skin biopsies and whole blood.

The library relied on 5' RACE. For the blood and skin samples, reverse transcription of TCR RNA was done with SuperScript IV along with alpha and beta constant region primers. The ligated cDNA was amplified by four rounds of PCR, in which nested alpha and beta constant region primers were used together with the SP2 primer. T4 RNA ligase 1 was used to ligate an oligonucleotide containing the Illumina SP2 primer and a UMI to the 3' end of the cDNA. To prevent hairpin formation, the 12-nucleotide UMI was made up of two random hexamers with an eight-base spacer between them. From the second PCR onward, TCR alpha and beta chain libraries were processed separately and dual indexed for multiplexing. After pooling, the indexed libraries were analyzed by capillary electrophoresis and sequenced on either an Illumina MiSeq or NextSeq. To boost base diversity and improve cluster recognition, PhiX DNA at roughly 4.5-8% was spiked into the libraries. Under the source paper's analysis protocol: UMIs were extracted from read 2 by Demultiplexor and combined with the TCR sequence from read 1, and reads were split according to sample indices. Decombinator identified V and J genes and V-J junctions, assigning each TCR a five-part identifier including V and J deletions. Collapsinator used UMIs to correct sequencing errors and PCR amplification heterogeneity, yielding UMI-based abundance per TCR. CDR3Translator converted identifiers to nucleotide sequence, translated to amino acids, and extracted CDR3 regions using terminal motifs. After normalization to the amount of input RNA, error-corrected alpha and beta TCR counts from blood and skin were compared. The public reads were reanalyzed by TCRdb: fastp trimming at Q25, MiXCR alignment, in-frame beta chains only. Merged by CDR3 protein, the rows form single entries marked with the most common genes and DNA. TCRdb, not the authors, supplied the V and J calls. For this sample there are about 20,000 distinct CDR3 sequences; around 4% appear just once. The ten largest clonotypes hold about 8.3% of the sample.

The sequence is built from TRBV10-2 and TRBJ1-1; 7 junctional bases match TRBD1. The sequence came from a male donor in good health. The DNA sequence is TGCGCCAGCACCGAGACAGGGTTTGCTTTCTTT. The resulting protein is CASTETGFAFF.